Here is one TCR beta chain with its context. Its cognate antigen is unknown. Libraries were prepared by immunoSEQ multiplex PCR; TCRdb keeps only in-frame clonotypes and omits some of them. Among tens of thousands of clones, under 85% were seen once, and the ten largest hold around 3%. This sample stems from a study of somatic mutations in cytotoxic T cells in rheumatoid arthritis. Study-wide results and limits: It was in rheumatoid arthritis patients, but not in healthy controls, that CD8+ clonality increased with age.

CDR1 and CDR2 (germline): SGHTA, FQGNSA. V shed 4 bases and J 6 bases; nucleotides not matched to a gene: 13. The CDR3 is 17 residues long. Material: CD8+ T cells sorted from blood. The chain links TRBV7-2 to TRBJ1-2, with TRBD1 matching over 11 bases. This clonotype was sampled from a man aged 40-50 years in good health. The CDR3 sequence is CASSYSDRGPGLHGYTF. CDR3 bases: TGTGCCAGCAGCTACTCGGACAGGGGGCCAGGGTTACATGGCTACACCTTC. The full variable domain, with the rest looked up from reference TRBV7-2 and TRBJ1-2, is GAGVSQSPSNKVTEKGKDVELRCDPISGHTALYWYRQSLGQGLEFLIYFQGNSAPDKSGLPSDRFSAERTGGSVSTLTIQRTQQEDSAVYLCASSYSDRGPGLHGYTFGSGTRLTVV.